The entry that follows covers one T cell receptor beta chain sequence. This clonotype came up many times. Its specific antigen is unknown. One base away there is no much larger clone; base qualities are not given. The sample originates from a study of T cells in Graves' hyperthyroidism and ophthalmopathy (dated by TCRdb to about 2019). About the study as a whole: Peripheral blood was sampled at the time of initial diagnosis, prior to any treatment. TCR V-J signatures able to tell the groups apart were searched for in a discovery cohort of approximately 95 patients, of whom more than 40 had Graves' ophthalmopathy and 57 had stable Graves' hyperthyroidism. Whether ophthalmopathy could be predicted prospectively was tested in an independent validation cohort made up of approximately 19 hyperthyroidism patients plus 17 patients who later progressed to ophthalmopathy. The 90 or so discovery patients were randomly split 7:3 into training and test sets. In addition, the study compared T-cell repertoires in thyroid tissue and in blood from roughly 6 Graves' hyperthyroidism patients. Following sampling, methimazole starting at 30 mg daily was given to hyperthyroidism patients, and high-dose intravenous methylprednisolone was given to ophthalmopathy patients. The paper describes TCR Vbeta CDR3 sequencing of around 130 peripheral blood samples, made up of under 50 ophthalmopathy patients, approximately 73 hyperthyroidism patients and roughly 17 progressor patients. General study outcomes and caveats: During validation, the model predicted progression to ophthalmopathy a median of around 6 months ahead of onset, with 60% to 71% sensitivity and 72% to 80% specificity. Most expanded thyroid clonotypes (frequency above 0.001) were also detected in blood, a finding suggesting that blood repertoires may reflect thyroid immune responses. No statistical method was used to set the sample size in advance, and investigators knew the group allocation. A 13 V-J signature model separated ophthalmopathy from stable hyperthyroidism, with approximately 86% sensitivity and roughly 84% specificity in cross-validation and 80%/75% in testing.

Stable Graves' hyperthyroidism was defined as the absence of progression to ophthalmopathy over 18 months of follow-up. Hyperthyroidism patients were aged 18 to 65 years and newly diagnosed, with disease duration of less than 2 months. Exclusion was applied to patients with uncontrolled infections, other autoimmune diseases, pregnancy or lactation. Diagnoses were based on clinical symptoms, serum thyroxine and TRAb, thyroid ultrasound and orbital computed tomography. Ficoll-Paque density gradient centrifugation was used to isolate PBMCs from about 10 ml of fresh peripheral blood. Total RNA was extracted using Trizol reagent, and RNA quality was assessed on an Agilent 2100 Bioanalyzer. TCR beta CDR3 regions were amplified from RNA transcripts. The TCR CDR3 was subjected to a first round of RT-PCR using the HTBI primer set and the Qiagen OneStep RT-PCR kit. Libraries were constructed in a second round of multiplex PCR, after which size selection and purification were carried out. Libraries were sequenced paired-end with 100 bp reads on an Illumina HiSeq2000. The authors processed their data as follows. SOAPnuke was used to process the raw data, throwing out any read that contained adapters or uncalled bases, had a mean Phred below 15, or lacked an exact constant-primer or identifier match. COPE v1.2.5 was used to merge high-quality paired reads, and clonotypes were defined as unique nucleotide sequences. MiTCR v1.1 was used to align the clonotypes against IMGT TRBV, TRBD and TRBJ reference segments. Only V-J combinations with frequency above 0.0001, covering about 99% of repertoires, were analysed. A TCS score was defined as the ratio of F50 (clonal expansion) to E x V (chaos), with BLOSUM62-based TCRdist applied between CDR3 peptides within each V-J. Welch's t-statistics and random forest reduced just over 500 V-J features to 13, which were used in a naive Bayes classifier (R e1071). The public reads were run again by TCRdb, first through fastp at Q25 and then through MiXCR, and only productive beta chains were kept. Rows matching on CDR3 protein sequence are summarized as one entry with the most common DNA and genes. TCRdb, not the authors, supplied the V and J calls. Counted in this sample were 300,000 to 400,000 distinct CDR3 sequences; 21% of them appeared once. Of the sample, over 45% falls within the top ten clones.

CDR1 and CDR2, per the germline V gene (reference sequence), are DFQATT and SNEGSKA. A distance of 14 bases separates the germline ends of V and J, which lose 6 bases and 2 bases respectively. The CDR3 has 13 amino acids, counting the end cysteine and phenylalanine. CDR3 DNA only is kept here, 39 bases in frame from base 1. The V and J genes are TRBV20-1 and TRBJ2-7; the D region may be TRBD1 or TRBD2, each matching 6 bases equally. The sequencing sample was made of blood. The TCR comes from a woman between 50 and 59 years old with Graves' hyperthyroidism. The CDR3 has the sequence CSARDTKPYEQYF. The DNA reads as follows: TGCAGTGCGCGGGACACTAAGCCCTACGAGCAGTACTTC.